Presented here are 13 T cell receptor beta chains from one specimen sequenced in a study of cytomegalovirus exposure and HLA in healthy donors. Vbeta (60) and Jbeta (13) primers were used in the PCR. The repertoire was sequenced with immunoSEQ multiplex PCR; TCRdb's copy has only in-frame clones and lacks some. The sample contains under 150,000 clones, about 80% of which appear only once. Sequencing used PBMCs. The origin of the receptors is a man aged 18 to 35 in good health and CMV-seronegative.

This clone was observed a handful of times. This chain joins TRBV4-2 and TRBJ1-5; D not resolved. Germline V gives CDR1 LGHNA, CDR2 YNFKEQ. Trimming shortened V by 2 bases and J by 2 bases, and 13 bases separated the two germline ends. CDR3 size: 16 residues. CDR3 protein: CASSQRGVVGNQPQHF. CDR3 DNA: TGTGCCAGCAGCCAACGCGGGGTTGTGGGCAATCAGCCCCAGCATTTT.

Points on this clone: An end of the junction does not agree with germline; a read error may underlie this. The chain uses TRBV7-9 and TRBJ1-5; D perhaps matches TRBD1 (6 bases). The CDR3 loop spans 14 amino acids. The germline V gene encodes CDR1 SEHNR and CDR2 FQNEAQ (reference sequence). The CDR3 DNA reads as TGTGCCAGCAGTTTAGGGGGGGTTAATCAGCCCCAGCATTTT. The encoded protein is CASSLGGVNQPQHF.

The V gene is TRBV30, the J gene TRBJ1-2, with D maybe TRBD1 (5 bases). The germline V gene encodes CDR1 GTSNPN and CDR2 SVGIG (reference sequence). V was trimmed by 2 bases and J by 4 bases, leaving 20 bases between them. The CDR3 is 16 amino acids. DNA of the CDR3: TGTGCCTGGAGTACCCCTAGACAGTGTACCTCCTATGGCTACACCTTC. This encodes CAWSTPRQCTSYGYTF.

The chain couples TRBV9 to TRBJ1-1, with D unresolved. Germline V gene lookup returns CDR1 SGDLS and CDR2 YYNGEE. The length of the CDR3 is 13 residues. V dropped 1 base and J dropped 6 bases, with 10 bases sitting between them. The CDR3, as DNA: TGTGCCAGCAGCGTATCCAGGCTATCTGAAGCTTTCTTT. This codes for CASSVSRLSEAFF.

This chain links TRBV28 with TRBJ2-1; D possibly corresponds to TRBD1 (7 bases). The germline V and J ends were trimmed by 11 bases and 2 bases, with 13 bases remaining between them. The CDR3 consists of 13 residues. CDR1 MDHEN and CDR2 SYDVKM come from the germline V gene. CDR3 in amino acids: CAGGGGPYNEQFF. The CDR3 DNA reads TGTGCCGGAGGGGGCGGGCCCTACAATGAGCAGTTCTTC. Drawing the rest from reference TRBV28 and TRBJ2-1, the complete variable domain is DVKVTQSSRYLVKRTGEKVFLECVQDMDHENMFWYRQDPGLGLRLIYFSYDVKMKEKGDIPEGYSVSREKKERFSLILESASTNQTSMYLCAGGGGPYNEQFFGPGTRLTVL.

V gene TRBV5-6 combines with J gene TRBJ2-3; 7 bases fit TRBD2. Germline values: CDR1 SGHDT, CDR2 YYEEEE. Trimming took 1 base from V and 2 from J; bases not matched to a gene: 4. This CDR3 spans 15 amino acids. The CDR3 sequence is CASSLKRGSTDTQYF. CDR3 nucleotide sequence: TGTGCCAGCAGCTTGAAGCGGGGATCCACAGATACGCAGTATTTT. The full variable domain, completed using reference TRBV5-6 and TRBJ2-3, is DAGVTQSPTHLIKTRGQQVTLRCSPKSGHDTVSWYQQALGQGPQFIFQYYEEEERQRGNFPDRFSGHQFPNYSSELNVNALLLGDSALYLCASSLKRGSTDTQYFGPGTRLTVL.

This sequence joins TRBV2 and TRBJ1-3; D remains unclear. The V gene lost 0 bases and the J gene lost 4 bases, with 4 bases spanning the gap. Germline values: CDR1 SNHLY, CDR2 FYNNEI. This CDR3 comprises 13 residues. The CDR3 region is CASSEAQGNTIYF. The DNA for the CDR3 is TGTGCCAGCAGTGAAGCGCAGGGAAACACCATATATTTT.

This clone was counted between two and nine times. This chain uses TRBV19 with TRBJ1-5, with 10 bases aligning to TRBD1. The CDR3 extends over 20 amino acids. V trimming: 5 bases; J trimming: 1 base; junction bases outside the gene matches: 17. Germline V lookup: CDR1 LNHDA, CDR2 SQIVND (reference sequence). The CDR3 is CASSSAATGGALGSNQPQHF. The CDR3 DNA reads as TGTGCCAGTAGTTCCGCCGCGACAGGGGGCGCCTTGGGAAGCAATCAGCCCCAGCATTTT. The full variable domain, rest sourced from reference TRBV19 and TRBJ1-5, is DGGITQSPKYLFRKEGQNVTLSCEQNLNHDAMYWYRQDPGQGLRLIYYSQIVNDFQKGDIAEGYSVSREKKESFPLTVTSAQKNPTAFYLCASSSAATGGALGSNQPQHFGDGTRLSIL.

The chain joins TRBV18 to TRBJ2-5; D gene ambiguous. The closer fit of TRBJ2-7 to the DNA end suggests the J call may be wrong. Germline CDR1 reads KGHSH; CDR2 reads LQKENI. The CDR3 is 17 residues long. CDR3 coding DNA: TGTGCCAGCTCACCTCCCAGACTCTCTTCTAGCTCCTACGAGCAGTACTTC. Protein product: CASSPPRLSSSSYEQYF.

The genes are TRBV9 and TRBJ1-2, with a weak D call TRBD1 (5 bases). V lost 2 bases, J lost 4 bases, and 15 bases lay in between. CDR3 length: 15 residues. From germline, CDR1 is SGDLS and CDR2 YYNGEE. CDR3 nucleotide sequence: TGTGCCAGCAGCGTTGAGGCCGGGGGTCTCTATGGCTACACCTTC. It specifies CASSVEAGGLYGYTF.

Only one count was recorded for this clone. The chain links TRBV29-1 to TRBJ2-1, with 7 bases identical to TRBD2. Trimming took 0 bases from V and 4 from J; bases not matched to a gene: 6. Germline V gene sequence: CDR1 SQVTM, CDR2 ANQGSEA. There are 15 residues in the CDR3. CDR3 residues: CSVEDNSGLYNEQFF. The CDR3 DNA reads TGCAGCGTTGAAGATAATTCGGGACTATACAATGAGCAGTTCTTC.

The chain recombines TRBV13 with TRBJ1-5; 9 bases line up with TRBD1. V shed 0 bases and J 4 bases; nucleotides not matched to a gene: 1. The length of the CDR3 is 15 residues. Germline CDR1 reads PRHDT; CDR2 reads FYEKMQ (reference sequence). In nucleotides, the CDR3 is TGTGCCAGCAGCTTAGGGGACAGGGGAAATCAGCCCCAGCATTTT. The encoded protein is CASSLGDRGNQPQHF.

This chain uses TRBV18 with TRBJ2-5, with D possibly TRBD1 on 6 matching bases. Trimming pared 1 base from V and 3 bases from J, leaving 6 bases between. Germline V gene data show CDR1 as KGHSH and CDR2 as LQKENI. The CDR3 covers 13 residues. CDR3 sequence: CASSPQGEETQYF. The CDR3 region has the DNA TGTGCCAGCTCACCACAGGGGGAAGAGACCCAGTACTTC.